This entry features one TCR beta chain sequence. Its specificity is unknown. This record comes from a study of PD-L1 blockade in urothelial cancer. In the study overall: At 6 weeks and at 3 weeks (second dose) after treatment start, blood was analyzed. General study points: Below-median blood TCR clonality before treatment forecast better survival.

The length of the CDR3 is 15 residues. V lost 3 bases and J lost 5; bases outside the gene matches: 7. Germline lookup yields CDR1 SEHNR and CDR2 FQNEAQ (reference sequence). Described time point: pretreatment peripheral blood. Pretreatment sampling and on-treatment sampling together yielded between 1 and 8 samples for each patient. Each PCR received spiked synthetic TCR analog templates. The protocol was immunoSEQ multiplex PCR, while the TCRdb copy is restricted to in-frame clones and leaves out a portion. The sample records 70,000 to 75,000 clones, roughly nine tenths being singletons. Sequencing used PBMCs, obtained around atezolizumab (anti-PD-L1) treatment. V is TRBV7-9 and J is TRBJ2-3; 8 bases agree with TRBD1. The clonotype originates from a man aged 70 or older with urothelial cancer. The CDR3 region has the DNA TGTGCCAGCAGCTTTAGTGACAGGGGACAAGATACGCAGTATTTT. It is translated as CASSFSDRGQDTQYF. Full variable domain (missing parts from reference TRBV7-9 and TRBJ2-3): DTGVSQNPRHKITKRGQNVTFRCDPISEHNRLYWYRQTLGQGPEFLTYFQNEAQLEKSRLLSDRFSAERPKGSFSTLEIQRTEQGDSAMYLCASSFSDRGQDTQYFGPGTRLTVL.